The text below deals with one T cell receptor (beta chain). The antigen remains undetermined. These data originate in a study of T cells after yellow fever vaccination. Study-wide results and caveats: The booster saw the reappearance of most primary-vaccination clones (about 95% CD4, roughly 87% CD8). Clonotype sharing between CD4 and CD8 compartments was small.

CDR1 is SQVTM, CDR2 ANQGSEA, per germline. The CDR3 consists of 13 residues. TCRdb processed the 5' RACE reads anew with MiXCR; each CDR3 protein has one entry. The sample has about 500,000 distinct CDR3 sequences, around a sixth seen once. Sequencing used PBMCs, obtained less than 6 days after the first yellow fever vaccination. The receptor was derived from a man aged 18 to 35 who received the YFV17D yellow fever vaccine. The chain carries TRBV29-1 and TRBJ2-7; D may match TRBD1 or TRBD2 (6 bases each). CDR3 nucleotides: TGCGCCATAGTGGGGGGCCCTTTCTACGAGCAGTACTTC. Its translation is CAIVGGPFYEQYF.